This passage covers 11 T cell receptor beta chains from one sample sequenced in a study of blood T cell repertoires in COVID-19 (dated by TCRdb to 2018 to 2020). Libraries came from the immunoSEQ multiplex PCR assay. The clones in this table, taken by TCRdb from immuneACCESS, are in-frame only. Not every clone is retained; where verified, under half of the shortfall comes from an unresolved V gene, and the cause of the rest is unknown. The sample records about 230,000 clones, about 90% of which are singletons. Together, the top ten hold 2.5% to 3% of the sample. The sample taken for sequencing was peripheral blood. These receptors came from an older woman with acute or convalescent COVID-19.

This sequence joins TRBV10-2 and TRBJ1-1; weak D call: TRBD1 (5 bases). Trimming cost V 7 bases and J 5 bases, with 11 bases left between them. Germline CDR1 and CDR2: WSHSY and SAAADI. The CDR3 totals 12 residues. This CDR3 is CASNTGGTEAFF. CDR3 sequence (DNA): TGCGCCAGCAACACGGGGGGTACTGAAGCTTTCTTT.

The J gene is TRBJ1-3, the V gene TRBV7-8; TRBD1 might be the D (5 bases). Per the germline V gene, CDR1 is SGHVS and CDR2 is FQNEAQ. Trimming cost V 3 bases and J 0 bases, with 6 bases left between them. The CDR3 has 14 amino acids. CDR3 amino acids: CASSFDSSGNTIYF. Written as DNA, the CDR3 is TGTGCCAGCAGCTTCGACAGCTCTGGAAACACCATATATTTT.

The chain is built from TRBV12-3 or TRBV12-4 and TRBJ1-1; TRBD1 aligns across 9 bases. The CDR3 length is 12 residues. V lost 4 bases and J lost 11; bases outside the gene matches: 5. CDR3 nucleotide sequence: TGTGCCAGCAGTTCGGGACAGGGCATTGCTTTCTTT. Protein sequence: CASSSGQGIAFF.

This chain connects TRBV4-2 to TRBJ1-6; D possibly corresponds to TRBD1 (6 bases). Per germline, CDR1 LGHNA and CDR2 YNFKEQ. Trimming shortened V by 4 bases and J by 8 bases, and 18 bases separated the two germline ends. The CDR3 totals 16 residues. The CDR3 DNA is TGTGCCAGCAGCCCGGCGCCGGGGACACCACATTCACCCCTCCACTTT. Amino acid sequence: CASSPAPGTPHSPLHF.

This clone was detected a few times. The rearrangement uses TRBV7-6 and TRBJ2-7; possibly TRBD1 for D (6 bases). The CDR3 runs to 15 residues. Germline V gene lookup returns CDR1 SGHVS and CDR2 FNYEAQ. The V gene lost 1 base and the J gene lost 5 bases, with 15 bases spanning the gap. CDR3 nucleotides: TGTGCCAGCAGCTTAGTGGGGACACGGCATGACGAGCAGTACTTC. Its translation: CASSLVGTRHDEQYF.

This clone was observed a handful of times. The V call is TRBV7-9, the J call TRBJ1-1, with TRBD1 matching over 7 bases. Germline trimming cut 5 bases from V and 5 bases from J; bases unmatched to any gene: 8. This CDR3 is 14 amino acids long. Germline values: CDR1 SEHNR, CDR2 FQNEAQ (reference sequence). The CDR3 region has the DNA TGTGCCAGCAGCGACAGACAGGGAGCTACTGAAGCTTTCTTT. Protein: CASSDRQGATEAFF.

The chain employs TRBV12-3 or TRBV12-4 and TRBJ2-7; the D gene is possibly TRBD1 (6 bases). The V end lost 1 base, the J end lost 6 bases, and 10 bases lay between the germline ends. CDR3 size: 13 residues. The CDR3 DNA is TGTGCCAGCAGTTTAGTCGGCAGGGGCGAGCAGTACTTC. It specifies CASSLVGRGEQYF.

This sequence joins TRBV7-8 and TRBJ1-3; no reliable D call. The CDR3 has 13 amino acids. Trimming removed 8 bases from V and 0 bases from J, with 8 bases in between. Germline V CDR1 and CDR2: SGHVS, FQNEAQ. The CDR3 reads CASGQYSGNTIYF. CDR3 in DNA: TGTGCCAGCGGGCAGTACTCTGGAAACACCATATATTTT.

V usage is TRBV7-8 and J usage is TRBJ2-5; D possibly corresponds to TRBD2 (6 bases). The V gene's germline CDR1 is SGHVS and CDR2 FQNEAQ. Trimming removed 6 bases from V and 5 bases from J, with 19 bases in between. The length of the CDR3 is 15 residues. This chain's CDR3 is CASSRAGGVGETQYF. The CDR3 nucleotides are TGTGCCAGCAGTCGAGCTGGCGGGGTGGGGGAGACCCAGTACTTC. The full variable domain, with the rest looked up from reference TRBV7-8 and TRBJ2-5, is GAGVSQSPRYKVAKRGQDVALRCDPISGHVSLFWYQQALGQGPEFLTYFQNEAQLDKSGLPSDRFFAERPEGSVSTLKIQRTQQEDSAVYLCASSRAGGVGETQYFGPGTRLLVL.

This clone was counted once. The CDR3 nucleotides are TGTGCCAGTAGTCCCCCGGGACAGGGGAATCAGCCCCAGCATTTT. Encoded protein: CASSPPGQGNQPQHF. The V gene is TRBV19, the J gene TRBJ1-5; TRBD1 matches 10 bases. J lost 4 bases, V lost 5 bases, and 5 bases had no gene match. The CDR3 sequence is 15 residues long. From germline, CDR1 is LNHDA and CDR2 SQIVND (reference sequence). Full variable domain (missing parts from reference TRBV19 and TRBJ1-5): DGGITQSPKYLFRKEGQNVTLSCEQNLNHDAMYWYRQDPGQGLRLIYYSQIVNDFQKGDIAEGYSVSREKKESFPLTVTSAQKNPTAFYLCASSPPGQGNQPQHFGDGTRLSIL.

This chain joins TRBV7-9 and TRBJ1-2; TRBD1 matches at 8 bases. Germline V gene data show CDR1 as SEHNR and CDR2 as FQNEAQ (reference sequence). This CDR3 region has 14 residues. V dropped 1 base and J dropped 7; count of bases not matched to a gene: 5. CDR3: CASSLGGTGRGYTF. The CDR3 coding sequence is TGTGCCAGCAGCTTAGGAGGGACAGGCCGTGGCTACACCTTC.